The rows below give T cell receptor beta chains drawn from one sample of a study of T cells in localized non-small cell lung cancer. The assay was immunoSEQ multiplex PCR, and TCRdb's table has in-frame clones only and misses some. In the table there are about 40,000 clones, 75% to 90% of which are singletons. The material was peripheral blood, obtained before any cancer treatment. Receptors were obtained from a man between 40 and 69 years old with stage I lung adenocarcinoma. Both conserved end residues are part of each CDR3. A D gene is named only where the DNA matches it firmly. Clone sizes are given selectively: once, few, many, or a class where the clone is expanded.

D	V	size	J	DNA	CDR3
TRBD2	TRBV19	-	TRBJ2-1	TGTGCCAGTAGTACCATAAGCGGGAGTCACAGCTCCTACAATGAGCAGTTCTTC	CASSTISGSHSSYNEQFF
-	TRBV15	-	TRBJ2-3	TGTGCCACCAGCAGAGCCGGGGCGGGACGCACAGATACGCAGTATTTT	CATSRAGAGRTDTQYF
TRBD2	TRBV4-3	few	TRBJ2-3	TGCGCCAGCAGCACAGACAGCGGGGGAACGGGGGCAGATACGCAGTATTTT	CASSTDSGGTGADTQYF
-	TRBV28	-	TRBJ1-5	TGTGCCAGCATTTCGGGGGGGCTCAATCAGCCCCAGCATTTT	CASISGGLNQPQHF
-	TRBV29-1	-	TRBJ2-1	TGCAGCGTTGAAGGTCCAGGGGGGAATGAGCAGTTCTTC	CSVEGPGGNEQFF
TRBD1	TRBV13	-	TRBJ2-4	TGTGCCAGCAGCCCTCGCGAGACAGGGGGCAGAAACATTCAGTACTTC	CASSPRETGGRNIQYF
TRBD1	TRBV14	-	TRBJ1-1	TGTGCCAGCAGCCCATTGGGGGACAGGAGGAACACTGAAGCTTTCTTT	CASSPLGDRRNTEAFF
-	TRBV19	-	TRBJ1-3	TGTGCCAGTAAGAGGAACTCTGGAAACACCATATATTTT	CASKRNSGNTIYF
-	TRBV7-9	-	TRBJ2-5	TGTGCCAGCAGCTTAGGGAGGGCCGATATGGAGACCCAGTACTTC	CASSLGRADMETQYF
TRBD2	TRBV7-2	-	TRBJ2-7	TGTGCCAGCAGCCCCCAGGGCGGGAGGTTCGACGAGCAGTACTTC	CASSPQGGRFDEQYF
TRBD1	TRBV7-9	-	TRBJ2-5	TGTGCCAGCAGCCGACAGGGTTGGGAGACCCAGTACTTC	CASSRQGWETQYF
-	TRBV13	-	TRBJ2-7	TGTGCCAGCAGCTATCGCATGACAGCCGAGCAGTACTTC	CASSYRMTAEQYF
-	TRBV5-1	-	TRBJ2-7	TGCGCCAGCAGCTTGGACGCCAGATCCTACGAGCAGTACTTC	CASSLDARSYEQYF
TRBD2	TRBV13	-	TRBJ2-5	TGTGCCAGCAGCTCGACTAGCGGGAGGGATGAGACCCAGTACTTC	CASSSTSGRDETQYF
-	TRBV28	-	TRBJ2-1	TGTGCCAGCAGTCGGAGGCGGGAGCAGTTCTTC	CASSRRREQFF
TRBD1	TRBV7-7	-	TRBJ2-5	TGTGCTAGCAGCTCGGACAGGGGAGGAGAGACCCAGTACTTC	CASSSDRGGETQYF
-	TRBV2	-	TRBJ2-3	TGTGCCAGCCTTAAAAGGGGGGGCCAGCACGAATCTAGCACAGATACGCAGTATTTT	CASLKRGGQHESSTDTQYF
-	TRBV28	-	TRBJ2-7	TGTGCCAGCAGTTTTAAGAGAGGCGAGCAGTACTTC	CASSFKRGEQYF
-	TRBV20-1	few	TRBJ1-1	TGCAGTGCTCCCCGGGACACTGAAGCTTTCTTT	CSAPRDTEAFF
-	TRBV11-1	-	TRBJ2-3	TGTGCCAGCAGCTTACGTGAATCGGGGGCAGATACGCAGTATTTT	CASSLRESGADTQYF
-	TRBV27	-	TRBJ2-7	TGTGCCAGCGCCCAAGATTGGGGCGAGCAGTACTTC	CASAQDWGEQYF
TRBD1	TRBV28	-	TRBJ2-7	TGTGCCAGCGGAGTGGAACAGGGGCGCTCCTACGAGCAGTACTTC	CASGVEQGRSYEQYF
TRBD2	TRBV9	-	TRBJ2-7	TGTGCCAGCAGCGCCTCAGAGACTAGCGGGGTCTACGAGCAGTACTTC	CASSASETSGVYEQYF
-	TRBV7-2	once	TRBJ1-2	TGTGCCAGCGATGAAGGGAACTATGGCTACACCTTC	CASDEGNYGYTF
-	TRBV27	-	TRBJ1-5	TGTGCCAGCAGTTTATCGTCCAGACTTAGCAATCAGCCCCAGCATTTT	CASSLSSRLSNQPQHF
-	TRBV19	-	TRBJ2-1	TGTGCCAGTAGTATGGGGATCTCCTACAATGAGCAGTTCTTC	CASSMGISYNEQFF
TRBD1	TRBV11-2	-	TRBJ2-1	TGTGCCAGCAGCCAGGGGACAGGGGGCCTTTCCTACAATGAGCAGTTCTTC	CASSQGTGGLSYNEQFF
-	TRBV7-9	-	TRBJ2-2	TGTGCCAGCGTTGCGGGCACCGGGGAGCTGTTTTTT	CASVAGTGELFF
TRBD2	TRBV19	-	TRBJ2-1	TGTGCCAGTAGTATGGGACTAGCGGGGGTTGGGGAGCAGTTCTTC	CASSMGLAGVGEQFF
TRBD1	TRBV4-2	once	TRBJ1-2	TGTGCCAGCAGCCAAGACTTTCAGGGGGCCTCCTATGGCTACACCTTC	CASSQDFQGASYGYTF
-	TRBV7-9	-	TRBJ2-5	TGTGCCAGCAGCTTAGGTCAGGCCTTTCAAGAGACCCAGTACTTC	CASSLGQAFQETQYF
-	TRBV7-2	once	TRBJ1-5	TGTGCCAGCAACCCCCGGCTCTCTGGAGGCCAGCCCCAGCATTTT	CASNPRLSGGQPQHF
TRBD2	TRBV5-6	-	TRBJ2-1	TGTGCCAGCAGCGCCGGGACTAGATATGAGCAGTTCTTC	CASSAGTRYEQFF
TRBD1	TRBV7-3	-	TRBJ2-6	TGTGCCAGCCAGGAGGCAGGGGGCTCCGGGTCTGGGGCCAACGTCCTGACTTTC	CASQEAGGSGSGANVLTF
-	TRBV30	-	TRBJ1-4	TGTGCCTGGAGTGCGACAGCTTGGGATGAAAAACTGTTTTTT	CAWSATAWDEKLFF
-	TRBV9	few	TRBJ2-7	TGTGCCAGCAGCGCACAGGGTTCCTTCTACGAGCAGTACTTC	CASSAQGSFYEQYF
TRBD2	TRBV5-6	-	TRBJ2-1	TGTGCCAGCAGCTTGGAGGGGGTCCTAGCGGGAGGTAATGAGCAGTTCTTC	CASSLEGVLAGGNEQFF
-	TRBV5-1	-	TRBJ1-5	TGCGCCAGCAGCCTTGATATCTATCAGCCCCAGCATTTT	CASSLDIYQPQHF
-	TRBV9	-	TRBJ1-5	TGTGCCAGCAGCGTAGACGGGAGCAATCAGCCCCAGCATTTT	CASSVDGSNQPQHF
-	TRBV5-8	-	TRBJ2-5	TGTGCCAGCAGCGGGGACATATTCGTAGGAGAGACCCAGTACTTC	CASSGDIFVGETQYF
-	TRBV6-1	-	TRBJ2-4	TGTGCCAGCAGCGAACTGGCCGAGATAGTTCAGTACTTC	CASSELAEIVQYF
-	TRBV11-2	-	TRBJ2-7	TGTGCCAGCAGCTTAGAGGCTAGCGCTTACGGCGAGCAGTACTTC	CASSLEASAYGEQYF
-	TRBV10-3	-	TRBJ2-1	TGTGCCAGCAGTTACGGCGGGACAGCCTACAATGAGCAGTTCTTC	CASSYGGTAYNEQFF
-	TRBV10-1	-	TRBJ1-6	TGCGCCAGCAGTGGGCATCTGCGGGTTCCCGGGGAGAATTCACCCCTCCACTTT	CASSGHLRVPGENSPLHF
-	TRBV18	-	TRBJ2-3	TGTGCCAGCTCACCGATTACAGACTCAGATACGCAGTATTTT	CASSPITDSDTQYF
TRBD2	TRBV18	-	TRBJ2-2	TGTGCCAGCTCACCGGTCCTAGCGGGACCTACCGGGGAGCTGTTTTTT	CASSPVLAGPTGELFF
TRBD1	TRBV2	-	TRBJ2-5	TGTGCCAGCAGCGATGGACAGGGAGAGACCCAGTACTTC	CASSDGQGETQYF
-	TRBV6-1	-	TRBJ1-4	TGTGCCAGCCTTCCCACAGGAGGGAATAATGAAAAACTGTTTTTT	CASLPTGGNNEKLFF
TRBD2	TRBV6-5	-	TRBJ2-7	TGTGCCAGCAGTCGAGCGGGAGAGGTGCAGTACTTC	CASSRAGEVQYF
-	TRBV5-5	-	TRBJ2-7	TGTGCCAGCAGCTTGCCGGGACCCTACGAGCAGTACTTC	CASSLPGPYEQYF
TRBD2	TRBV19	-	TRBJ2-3	TGTGCCAGTAGTCGGAACGGGAGGGCAGATACGCAGTATTTT	CASSRNGRADTQYF
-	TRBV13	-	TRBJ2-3	TGTGCCAGCAGCCAGACTCGCCCTGGCCCAGATACGCAGTATTTT	CASSQTRPGPDTQYF
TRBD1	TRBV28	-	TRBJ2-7	TGTGCCAGCAGACACGGGACAGTCTACGAGCAGTACTTC	CASRHGTVYEQYF
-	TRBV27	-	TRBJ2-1	TGTGCCAGCAGGTCGACTAACGACCCCTCACCATTTGAGCAGTTCTTC	CASRSTNDPSPFEQFF